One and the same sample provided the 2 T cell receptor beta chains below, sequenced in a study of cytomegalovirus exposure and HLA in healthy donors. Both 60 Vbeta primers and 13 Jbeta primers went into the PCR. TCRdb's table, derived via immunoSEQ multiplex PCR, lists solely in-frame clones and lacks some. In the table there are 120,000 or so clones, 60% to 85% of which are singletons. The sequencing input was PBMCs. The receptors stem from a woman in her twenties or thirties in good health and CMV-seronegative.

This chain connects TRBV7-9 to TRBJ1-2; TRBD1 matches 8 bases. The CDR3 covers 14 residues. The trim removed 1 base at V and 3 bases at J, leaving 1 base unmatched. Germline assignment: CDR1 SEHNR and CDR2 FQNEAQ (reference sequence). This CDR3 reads CASSLDRGDYGYTF. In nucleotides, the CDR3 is TGTGCCAGCAGCTTAGACAGGGGGGACTATGGCTACACCTTC.

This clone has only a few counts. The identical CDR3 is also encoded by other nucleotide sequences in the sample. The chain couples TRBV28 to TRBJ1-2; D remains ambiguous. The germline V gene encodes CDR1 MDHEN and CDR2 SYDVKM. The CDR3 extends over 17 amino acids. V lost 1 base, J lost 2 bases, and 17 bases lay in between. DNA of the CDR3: TGTGCCAGCAGTTTATTCCGAAGGACGCGAGGGAACTATGGCTACACCTTC. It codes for CASSLFRRTRGNYGYTF.